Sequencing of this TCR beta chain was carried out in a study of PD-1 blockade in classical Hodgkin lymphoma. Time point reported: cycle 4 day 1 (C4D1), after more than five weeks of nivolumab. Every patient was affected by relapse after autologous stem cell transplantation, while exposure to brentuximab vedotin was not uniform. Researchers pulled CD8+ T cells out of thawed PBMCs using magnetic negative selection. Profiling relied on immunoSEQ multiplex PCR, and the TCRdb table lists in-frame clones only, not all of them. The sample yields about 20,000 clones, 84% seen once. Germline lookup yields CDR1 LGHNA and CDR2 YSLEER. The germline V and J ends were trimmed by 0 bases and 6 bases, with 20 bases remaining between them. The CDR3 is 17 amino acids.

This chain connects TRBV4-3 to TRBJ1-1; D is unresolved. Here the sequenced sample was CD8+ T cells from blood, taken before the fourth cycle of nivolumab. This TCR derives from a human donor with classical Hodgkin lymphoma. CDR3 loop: CASSQEPGWVRLAEAFF. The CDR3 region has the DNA TGCGCCAGCAGCCAAGAGCCGGGATGGGTACGTCTGGCTGAAGCTTTCTTT.